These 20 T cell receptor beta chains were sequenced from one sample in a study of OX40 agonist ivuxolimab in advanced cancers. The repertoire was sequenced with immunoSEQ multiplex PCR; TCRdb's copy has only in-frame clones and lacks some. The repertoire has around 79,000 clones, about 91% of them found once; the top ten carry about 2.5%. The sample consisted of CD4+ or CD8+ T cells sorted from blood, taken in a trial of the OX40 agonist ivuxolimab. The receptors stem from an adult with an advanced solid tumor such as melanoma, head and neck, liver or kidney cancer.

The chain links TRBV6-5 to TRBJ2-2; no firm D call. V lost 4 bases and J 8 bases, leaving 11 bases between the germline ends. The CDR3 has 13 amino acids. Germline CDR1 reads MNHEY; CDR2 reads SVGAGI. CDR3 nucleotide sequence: TGTGCCAGCAGTTCACGTGGCCGAGGGGAGCTGTTTTTT. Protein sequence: CASSSRGRGELFF.

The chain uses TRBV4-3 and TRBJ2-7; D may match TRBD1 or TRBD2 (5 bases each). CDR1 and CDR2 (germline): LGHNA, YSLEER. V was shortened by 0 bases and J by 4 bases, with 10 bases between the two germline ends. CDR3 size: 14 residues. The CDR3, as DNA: TGCGCCAGCAGCCAAGACTTCGGGGCTTACGAGCAGTACTTC. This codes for CASSQDFGAYEQYF.

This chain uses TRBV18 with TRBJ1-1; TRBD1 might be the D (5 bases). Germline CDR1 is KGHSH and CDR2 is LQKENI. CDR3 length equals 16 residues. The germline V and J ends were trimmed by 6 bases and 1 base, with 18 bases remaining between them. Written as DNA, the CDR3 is TGTGCCAGCTCCCCTTATATAACGGGGGGGAACACTGAAGCTTTCTTT. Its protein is CASSPYITGGNTEAFF.

For the CDR3, the DNA is TGTGCCAGCATCCGGACCGGGACATCTCCCCGCGAGCAGTACTTC. Protein product: CASIRTGTSPREQYF. The gene calls are TRBV5-5 and TRBJ2-7, with D perhaps TRBD1 (6 bases). CDR3 length: 15 residues. Germline assignment: CDR1 SGHKS and CDR2 YYEKEE (reference sequence). The ends were cut back, 6 bases at V and 6 bases at J, with 22 bases in the middle.

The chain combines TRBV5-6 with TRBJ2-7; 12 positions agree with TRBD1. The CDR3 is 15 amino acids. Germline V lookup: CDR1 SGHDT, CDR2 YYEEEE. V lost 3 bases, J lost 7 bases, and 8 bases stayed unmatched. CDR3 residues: CASSWGDRGPEEQYF. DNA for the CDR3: TGTGCCAGCAGCTGGGGGGACAGGGGGCCGGAGGAGCAGTACTTC.

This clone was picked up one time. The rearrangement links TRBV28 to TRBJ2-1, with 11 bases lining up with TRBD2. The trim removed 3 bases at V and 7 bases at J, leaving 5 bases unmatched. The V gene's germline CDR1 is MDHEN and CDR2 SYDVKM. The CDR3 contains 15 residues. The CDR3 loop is CASSFSGRAMNEQFF. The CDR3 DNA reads TGTGCCAGCAGTTTTAGCGGGAGGGCCATGAATGAGCAGTTCTTC.

CDR3 sequence (DNA): TGTGCCATCAGTGGGAACACTGAAGCTTTCTTT. It encodes CAISGNTEAFF. The chain employs TRBV10-3 and TRBJ1-1; D not certain. The CDR3 loop spans 11 amino acids. Germline loops: CDR1 ENHRY, CDR2 SYGVKD. The ends were cut back, 4 bases at V and 1 base at J, with 1 base in the middle.

Here the CDR3 reads CASTFSGGEETQYF. The CDR3 bases are TGTGCCAGCACCTTTTCCGGGGGGGAAGAGACCCAGTACTTC. The rearrangement uses TRBV4-2 and TRBJ2-5; 8 bases are a match to TRBD2. Trimming took 7 bases from V and 3 from J; bases not matched to a gene: 7. The germline CDR1 and CDR2 sequences are LGHNA and YNFKEQ. This CDR3 region has 14 residues.

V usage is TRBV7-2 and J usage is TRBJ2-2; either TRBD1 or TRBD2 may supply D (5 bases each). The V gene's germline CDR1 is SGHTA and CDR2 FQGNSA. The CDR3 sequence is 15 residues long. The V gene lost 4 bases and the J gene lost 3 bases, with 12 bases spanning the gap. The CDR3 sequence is CASSSRRGHTGELFF. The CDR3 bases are TGTGCCAGCAGCTCCCGACGGGGACACACCGGGGAGCTGTTTTTT.

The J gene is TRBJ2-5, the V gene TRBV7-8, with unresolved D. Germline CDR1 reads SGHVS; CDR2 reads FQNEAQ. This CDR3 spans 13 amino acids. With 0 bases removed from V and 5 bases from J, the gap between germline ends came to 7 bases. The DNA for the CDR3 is TGTGCCAGCAGCTTAGCAGTTTGGGAGACCCAGTACTTC. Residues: CASSLAVWETQYF.

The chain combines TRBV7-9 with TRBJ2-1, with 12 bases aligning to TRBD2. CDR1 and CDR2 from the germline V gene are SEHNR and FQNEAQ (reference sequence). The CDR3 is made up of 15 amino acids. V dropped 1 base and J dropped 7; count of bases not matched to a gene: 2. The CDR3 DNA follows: TGTGCCAGCAGCTTAGGACTAGCGGGAGTTAATGAGCAGTTCTTC. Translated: CASSLGLAGVNEQFF. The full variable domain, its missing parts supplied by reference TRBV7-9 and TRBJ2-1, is DTGVSQNPRHKITKRGQNVTFRCDPISEHNRLYWYRQTLGQGPEFLTYFQNEAQLEKSRLLSDRFSAERPKGSFSTLEIQRTEQGDSAMYLCASSLGLAGVNEQFFGPGTRLTVL.

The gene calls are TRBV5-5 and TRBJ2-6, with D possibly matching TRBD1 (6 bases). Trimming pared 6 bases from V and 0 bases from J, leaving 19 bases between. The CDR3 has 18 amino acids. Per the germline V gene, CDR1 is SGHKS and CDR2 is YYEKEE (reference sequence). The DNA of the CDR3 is TGTGCCAGCACCCTAGACAGGACCTCATACTCTGGGGCCAACGTCCTGACTTTC. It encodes CASTLDRTSYSGANVLTF.

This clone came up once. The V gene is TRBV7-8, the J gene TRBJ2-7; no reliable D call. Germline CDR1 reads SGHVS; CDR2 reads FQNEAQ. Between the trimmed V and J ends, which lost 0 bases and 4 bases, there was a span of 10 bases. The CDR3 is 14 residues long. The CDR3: CASSLAIEAYEQYF. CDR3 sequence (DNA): TGTGCCAGCAGCTTAGCTATAGAAGCATACGAGCAGTACTTC.

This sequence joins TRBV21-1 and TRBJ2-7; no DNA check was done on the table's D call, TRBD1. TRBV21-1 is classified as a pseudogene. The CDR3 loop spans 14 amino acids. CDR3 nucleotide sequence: TGTGCCAGCAGGAGGGACAGGCTATCCTACGAGCAGTACTTC. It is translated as CASRRDRLSYEQYF.

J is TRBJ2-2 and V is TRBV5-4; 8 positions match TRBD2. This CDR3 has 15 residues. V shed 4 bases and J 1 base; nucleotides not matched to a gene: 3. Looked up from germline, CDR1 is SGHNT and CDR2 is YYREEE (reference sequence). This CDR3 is CASSRTSRNTGELFF. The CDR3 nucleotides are TGTGCCAGCAGCCGGACTAGCAGGAACACCGGGGAGCTGTTTTTT.

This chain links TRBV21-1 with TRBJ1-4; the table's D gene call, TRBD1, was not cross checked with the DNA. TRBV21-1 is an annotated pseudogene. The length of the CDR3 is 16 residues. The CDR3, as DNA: TGTGCCAGCAGCAAAGCTCCGACAGATACTAATGAAAAACTGTTTTTT. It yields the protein CASSKAPTDTNEKLFF.

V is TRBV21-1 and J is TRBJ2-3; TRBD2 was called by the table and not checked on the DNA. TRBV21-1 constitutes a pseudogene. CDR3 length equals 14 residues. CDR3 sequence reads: CASSKLAGGSTQYF. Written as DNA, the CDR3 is TGTGCCAGCAGCAAACTAGCGGGGGGAAGTACGCAGTATTTT.

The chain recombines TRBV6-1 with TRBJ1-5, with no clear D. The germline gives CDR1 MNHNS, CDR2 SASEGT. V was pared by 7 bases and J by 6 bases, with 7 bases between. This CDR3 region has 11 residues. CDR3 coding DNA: TGTGCCAGCAATCTAGGTCAGCCCCAGCATTTT. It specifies CASNLGQPQHF.

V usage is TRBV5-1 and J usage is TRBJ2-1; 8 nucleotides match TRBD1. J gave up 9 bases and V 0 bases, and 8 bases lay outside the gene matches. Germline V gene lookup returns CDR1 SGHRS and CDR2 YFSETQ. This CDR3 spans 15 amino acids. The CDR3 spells CASSLGQGLHAEQFF. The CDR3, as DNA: TGCGCCAGCAGCTTGGGACAGGGGTTACACGCTGAGCAGTTCTTC.

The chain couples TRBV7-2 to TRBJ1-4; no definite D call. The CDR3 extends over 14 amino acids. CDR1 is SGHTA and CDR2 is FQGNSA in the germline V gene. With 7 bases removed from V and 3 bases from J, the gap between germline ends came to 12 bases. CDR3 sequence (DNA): TGTGCCAGCAAGAGGGCAGCCTCTAATGAAAAACTGTTTTTT. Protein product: CASKRAASNEKLFF.